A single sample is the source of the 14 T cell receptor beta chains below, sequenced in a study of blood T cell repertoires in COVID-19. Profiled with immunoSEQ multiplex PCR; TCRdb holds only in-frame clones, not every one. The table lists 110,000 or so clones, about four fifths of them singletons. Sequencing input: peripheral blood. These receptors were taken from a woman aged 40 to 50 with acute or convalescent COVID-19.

CDR3 sequence: CASRTGLSTDTQYF. The CDR3 coding sequence is TGTGCCAGTCGGACAGGTCTTAGCACAGATACGCAGTATTTT. V is TRBV2 and J is TRBJ2-3; the match to TRBD1 covers 7 bases. V shed 9 bases and J 0 bases; nucleotides not matched to a gene: 6. Germline loops: CDR1 SNHLY, CDR2 FYNNEI. The CDR3 consists of 14 residues.

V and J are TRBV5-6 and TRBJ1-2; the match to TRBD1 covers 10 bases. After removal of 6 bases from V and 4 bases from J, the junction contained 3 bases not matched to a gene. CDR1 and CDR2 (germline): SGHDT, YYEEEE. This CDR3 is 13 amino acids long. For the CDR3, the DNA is TGTGCCAGCAATCGGGACAGGGGCTATGGCTACACCTTC. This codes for CASNRDRGYGYTF.

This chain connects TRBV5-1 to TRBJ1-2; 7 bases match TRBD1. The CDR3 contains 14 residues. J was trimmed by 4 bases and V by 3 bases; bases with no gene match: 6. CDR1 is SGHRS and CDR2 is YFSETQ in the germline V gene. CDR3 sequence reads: CASSSNRGSYGYTF. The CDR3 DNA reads TGCGCCAGCAGCTCGAACAGGGGTTCCTATGGCTACACCTTC.

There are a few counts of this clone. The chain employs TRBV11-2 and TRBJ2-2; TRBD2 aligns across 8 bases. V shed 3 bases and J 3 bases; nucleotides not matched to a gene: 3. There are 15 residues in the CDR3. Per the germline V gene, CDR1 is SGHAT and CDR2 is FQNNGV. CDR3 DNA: TGTGCCAGCAGCTTTACTAGCGGATACACCGGGGAGCTGTTTTTT. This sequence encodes CASSFTSGYTGELFF.

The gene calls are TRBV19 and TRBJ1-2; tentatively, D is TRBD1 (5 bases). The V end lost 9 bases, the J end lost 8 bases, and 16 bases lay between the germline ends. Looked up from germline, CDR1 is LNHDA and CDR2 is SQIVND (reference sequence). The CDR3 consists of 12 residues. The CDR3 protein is CASGGILMGYTF. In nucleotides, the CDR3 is TGTGCCAGCGGGGGTATACTTATGGGCTACACCTTC.

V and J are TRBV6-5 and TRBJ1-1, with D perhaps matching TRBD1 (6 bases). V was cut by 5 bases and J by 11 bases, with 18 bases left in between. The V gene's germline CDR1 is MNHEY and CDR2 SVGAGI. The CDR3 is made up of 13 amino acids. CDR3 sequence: CASSLTEGVAAFF. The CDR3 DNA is TGTGCCAGCAGTCTTACTGAGGGGGTGGCGGCTTTCTTT.

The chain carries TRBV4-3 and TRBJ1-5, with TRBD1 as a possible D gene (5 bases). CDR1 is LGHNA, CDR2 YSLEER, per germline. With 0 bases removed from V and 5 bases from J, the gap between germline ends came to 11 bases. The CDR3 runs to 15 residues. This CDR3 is CASSQEAGRDQPQHF. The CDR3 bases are TGCGCCAGCAGCCAAGAGGCAGGGAGGGATCAGCCCCAGCATTTT.

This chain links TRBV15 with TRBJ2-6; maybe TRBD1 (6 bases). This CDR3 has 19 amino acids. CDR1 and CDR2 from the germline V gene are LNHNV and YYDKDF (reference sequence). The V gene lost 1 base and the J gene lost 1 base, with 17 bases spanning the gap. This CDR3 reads CATSRGVQAGESGANVLTF. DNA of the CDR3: TGTGCCACCAGCAGAGGAGTCCAGGCAGGGGAATCTGGGGCCAACGTCCTGACTTTC. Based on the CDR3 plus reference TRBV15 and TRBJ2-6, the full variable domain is DAMVIQNPRYQVTQFGKPVTLSCSQTLNHNVMYWYQQKSSQAPKLLFHYYDKDFNNEADTPDNFQSRRPNTSFCFLDIRSPGLGDTAMYLCATSRGVQAGESGANVLTFGAGSRLTVL.

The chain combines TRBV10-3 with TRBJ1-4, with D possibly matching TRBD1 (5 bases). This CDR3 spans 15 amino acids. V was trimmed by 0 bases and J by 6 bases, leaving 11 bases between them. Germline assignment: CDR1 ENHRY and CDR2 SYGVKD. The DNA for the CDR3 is TGTGCCATCAGTGAGTCGGCAGGGTTGGATGAAAAACTGTTTTTT. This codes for CAISESAGLDEKLFF.

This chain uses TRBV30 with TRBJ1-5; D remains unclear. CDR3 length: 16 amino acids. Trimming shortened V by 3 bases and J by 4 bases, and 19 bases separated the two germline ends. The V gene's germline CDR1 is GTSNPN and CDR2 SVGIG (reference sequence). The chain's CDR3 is CAWSGGEGLGNQPQHF. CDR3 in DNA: TGTGCCTGGAGCGGCGGGGAAGGCTTGGGTAATCAGCCCCAGCATTTT.

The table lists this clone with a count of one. The CDR3 spells CASRPLAGVETQYF. In DNA form, the CDR3 reads TGCGCCAGCAGACCGCTAGCGGGGGTGGAGACCCAGTACTTC. The genes are TRBV5-1 and TRBJ2-5, with TRBD2 identical over 10 bases. Germline CDR1 reads SGHRS; CDR2 reads YFSETQ. The V and J ends lost 5 bases and 5 bases, in that order; junction bases with no gene match: 6. This CDR3 region has 14 residues.

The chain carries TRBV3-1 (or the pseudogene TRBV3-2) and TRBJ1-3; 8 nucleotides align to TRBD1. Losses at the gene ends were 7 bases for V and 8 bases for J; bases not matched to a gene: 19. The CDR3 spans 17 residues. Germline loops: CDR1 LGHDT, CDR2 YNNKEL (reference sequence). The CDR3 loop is CASTIGRQDRARDTIYF. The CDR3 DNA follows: TGTGCCAGCACCATCGGGCGCCAGGACAGGGCTCGGGACACCATATATTTT.

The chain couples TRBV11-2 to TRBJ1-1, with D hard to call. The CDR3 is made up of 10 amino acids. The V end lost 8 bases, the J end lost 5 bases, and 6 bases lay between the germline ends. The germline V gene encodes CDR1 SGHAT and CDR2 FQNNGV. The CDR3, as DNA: TGTGCCAGCTTAGAGACTGAAGCTTTCTTT. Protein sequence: CASLETEAFF.

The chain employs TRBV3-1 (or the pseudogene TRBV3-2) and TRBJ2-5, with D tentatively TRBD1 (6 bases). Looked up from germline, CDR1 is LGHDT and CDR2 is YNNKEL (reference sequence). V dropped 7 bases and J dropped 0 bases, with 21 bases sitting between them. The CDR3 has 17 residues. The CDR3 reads CASTHTLKDSYQETQYF. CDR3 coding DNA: TGTGCCAGCACCCACACTTTAAAGGACAGCTACCAAGAGACCCAGTACTTC.